This T cell receptor (beta chain) was retrieved from a study of T cells in Graves' hyperthyroidism and ophthalmopathy. The wider study: Sampling of peripheral blood happened at initial diagnosis, prior to any treatment. Points from the study as a whole: Also found in blood were most expanded thyroid clonotypes above 0.001.

The sample holds many counts of this clonotype. The target antigen is unknown. V was shortened by 5 bases and J by 5 bases, with 24 bases between the two germline ends. CDR1 MNHEY and CDR2 SVGEGT come from the germline V gene. This CDR3 is built from 17 residues. An absence of ophthalmopathy progression within 18 months meant stable Graves' hyperthyroidism. The CDR3 regions of TCR beta were amplified from RNA transcripts. During a first-round RT-PCR of the TCR CDR3, the HTBI primer set was used. TCRdb redid the calling of the multiplex PCR reads with MiXCR, one entry per CDR3 protein. Here the sample spans some 510,000 distinct CDR3 sequences, under 25% being singletons.

The rearrangement joins TRBV6-2 or TRBV6-3 to TRBJ2-5; D is perhaps TRBD2 (5 bases). The TCR was taken from a man aged 18 to 29 with Graves' hyperthyroidism. Sequenced sample: blood. This chain's CDR3 is CASSRNWGSVRVETQYF. CDR3 DNA: TGTGCCAGCAGTCGAAACTGGGGTAGCGTGAGGGTGGAGACCCAGTACTTC.